This entry concerns a single T cell receptor (beta chain). The data were obtained in a study of blood T cell repertoires in COVID-19. Overall study context: Sources were T cells, B-cell-depleted T cells, or PBMCs; the material itself was cDNA or gDNA.

Assignment of participants to cohorts was predicated upon participant-reported clinical history. The CDR3 has 16 amino acids. Germline values: CDR1 SGHRS, CDR2 YFSETQ. Trimming cost V 0 bases and J 5 bases, with 14 bases left between them. TCRdb keeps only in-frame clones here, not all; method: immunoSEQ multiplex PCR. The sample has some 200,000 clones; about 87% are singletons. Sample: PBMCs or T cells enriched from blood (not recorded which). V is TRBV5-1 and J is TRBJ2-2, with D maybe TRBD2 (6 bases). The clonotype comes from a woman in her twenties or thirties who had recovered from COVID-19. CDR3 DNA: TGCGCCAGCAGCTTGGACAGGTCGGGGAGGACCGGGGAGCTGTTTTTT. As protein: CASSLDRSGRTGELFF.